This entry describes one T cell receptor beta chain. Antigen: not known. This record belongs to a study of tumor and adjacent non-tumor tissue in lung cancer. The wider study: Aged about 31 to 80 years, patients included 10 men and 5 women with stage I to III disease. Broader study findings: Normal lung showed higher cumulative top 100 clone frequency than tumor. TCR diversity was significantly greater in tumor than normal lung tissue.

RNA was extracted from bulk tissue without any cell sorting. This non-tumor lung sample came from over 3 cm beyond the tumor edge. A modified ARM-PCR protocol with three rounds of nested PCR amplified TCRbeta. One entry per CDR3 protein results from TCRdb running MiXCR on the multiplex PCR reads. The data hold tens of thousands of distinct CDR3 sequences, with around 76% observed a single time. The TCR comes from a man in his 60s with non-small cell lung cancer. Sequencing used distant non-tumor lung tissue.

CDR3 residues: CASSLAPRAEDFF. Written as DNA, the CDR3 is TGTGCCAGCAGCTTAGCGCCGAGGGCTGAGGATTTCTTT. The V call is TRBV11-1, the J call TRBJ1-1; D is undetermined. With 0 bases removed from V and 13 bases from J, the gap between germline ends came to 15 bases. The CDR3 runs 13 residues. Germline V gene sequence: CDR1 SGHAT, CDR2 FQDESV (reference sequence).